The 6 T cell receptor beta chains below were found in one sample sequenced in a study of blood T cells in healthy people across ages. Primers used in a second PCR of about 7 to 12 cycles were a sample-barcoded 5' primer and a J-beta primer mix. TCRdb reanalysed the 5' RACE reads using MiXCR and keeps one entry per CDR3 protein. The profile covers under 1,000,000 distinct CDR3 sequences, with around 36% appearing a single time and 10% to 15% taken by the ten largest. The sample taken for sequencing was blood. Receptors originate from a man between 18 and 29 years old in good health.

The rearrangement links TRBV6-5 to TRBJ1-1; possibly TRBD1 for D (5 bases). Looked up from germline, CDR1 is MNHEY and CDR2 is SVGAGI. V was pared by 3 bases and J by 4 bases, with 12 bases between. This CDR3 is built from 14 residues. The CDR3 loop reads CASSYIGGTTEAFF. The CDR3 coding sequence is TGTGCCAGCAGTTATATTGGAGGGACCACTGAAGCTTTCTTT.

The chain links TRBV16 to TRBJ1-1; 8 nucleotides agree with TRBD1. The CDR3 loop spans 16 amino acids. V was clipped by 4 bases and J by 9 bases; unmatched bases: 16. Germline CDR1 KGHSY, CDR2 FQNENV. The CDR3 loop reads CASSRINLADRGKAFF. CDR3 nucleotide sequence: TGTGCCAGCAGCCGAATCAACCTTGCCGACAGGGGAAAAGCTTTCTTT.

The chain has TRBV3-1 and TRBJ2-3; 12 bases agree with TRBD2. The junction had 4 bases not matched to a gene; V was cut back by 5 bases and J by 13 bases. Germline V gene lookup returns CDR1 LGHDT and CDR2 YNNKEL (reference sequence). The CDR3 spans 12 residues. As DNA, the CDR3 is TGTGCCAGCAGCTCTAGCGGGGGGGTCGAGTATTTT. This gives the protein CASSSSGGVEYF.

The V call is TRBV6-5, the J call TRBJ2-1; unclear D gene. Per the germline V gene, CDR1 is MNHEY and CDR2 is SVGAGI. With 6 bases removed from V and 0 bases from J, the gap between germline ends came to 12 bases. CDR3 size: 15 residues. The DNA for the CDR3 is TGTGCCAGCAGCTCGTCTGTAGGCTCCTACAATGAGCAGTTCTTC. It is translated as CASSSSVGSYNEQFF.

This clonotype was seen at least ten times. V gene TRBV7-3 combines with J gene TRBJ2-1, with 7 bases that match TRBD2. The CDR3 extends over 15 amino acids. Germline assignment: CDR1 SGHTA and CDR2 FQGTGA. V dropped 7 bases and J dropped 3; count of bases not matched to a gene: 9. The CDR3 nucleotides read TGTGCCAGCACCTACCTAGCGGATAACTACAATGAGCAGTTCTTC. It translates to CASTYLADNYNEQFF.

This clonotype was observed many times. The CDR3 DNA reads TGTGCCAGCAGTAAGCCCCCCGAGAGGGTAAATTGGGGGTCAGCAGAGACCCAGTACTTC. Its translation is CASSKPPERVNWGSAETQYF. The chain joins TRBV2 to TRBJ2-5; D possibly matches TRBD1 or TRBD2 (5 bases each). The germline V gene has CDR1 SNHLY and CDR2 FYNNEI. V was clipped by 5 bases and J by 4 bases, with 32 bases between them. The CDR3 is made up of 20 amino acids.